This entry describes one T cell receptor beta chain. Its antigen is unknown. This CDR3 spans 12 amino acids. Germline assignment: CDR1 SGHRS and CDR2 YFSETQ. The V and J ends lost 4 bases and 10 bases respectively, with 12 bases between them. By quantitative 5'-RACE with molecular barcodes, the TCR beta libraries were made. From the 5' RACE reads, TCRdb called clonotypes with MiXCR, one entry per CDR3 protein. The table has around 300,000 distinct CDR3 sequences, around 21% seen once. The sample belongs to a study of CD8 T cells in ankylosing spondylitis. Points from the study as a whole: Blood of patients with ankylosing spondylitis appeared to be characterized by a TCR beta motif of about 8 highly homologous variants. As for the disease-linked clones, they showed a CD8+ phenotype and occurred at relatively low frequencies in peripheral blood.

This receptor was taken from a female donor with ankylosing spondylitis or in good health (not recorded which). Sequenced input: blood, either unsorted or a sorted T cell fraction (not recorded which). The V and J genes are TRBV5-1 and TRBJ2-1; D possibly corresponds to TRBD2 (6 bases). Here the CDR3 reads CASSAGLTEQFF. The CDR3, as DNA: TGCGCCAGCAGCGCCGGACTAACGGAGCAGTTCTTC.